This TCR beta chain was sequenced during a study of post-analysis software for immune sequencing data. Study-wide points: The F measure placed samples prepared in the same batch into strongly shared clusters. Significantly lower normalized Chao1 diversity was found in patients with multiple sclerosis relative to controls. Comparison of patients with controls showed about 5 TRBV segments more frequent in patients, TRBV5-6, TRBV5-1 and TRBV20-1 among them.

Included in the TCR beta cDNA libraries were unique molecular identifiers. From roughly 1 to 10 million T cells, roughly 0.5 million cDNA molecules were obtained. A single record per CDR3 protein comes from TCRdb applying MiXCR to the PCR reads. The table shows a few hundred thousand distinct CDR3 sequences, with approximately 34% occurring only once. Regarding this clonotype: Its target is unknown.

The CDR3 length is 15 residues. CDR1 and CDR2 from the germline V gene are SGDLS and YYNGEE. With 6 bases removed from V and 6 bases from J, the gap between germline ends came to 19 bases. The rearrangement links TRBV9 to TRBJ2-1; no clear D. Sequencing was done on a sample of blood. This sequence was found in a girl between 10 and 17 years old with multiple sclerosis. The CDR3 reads CASTPSGRFCNEQFF. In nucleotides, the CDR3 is TGTGCCAGCACCCCCTCAGGTCGGTTCTGCAATGAGCAGTTCTTC.